The T cell receptor beta chain under discussion was sequenced for a study of blood T cell repertoires in COVID-19. Trimming cost V 7 bases and J 0 bases, with 7 bases left between them. Germline V gene lookup returns CDR1 SGDLS and CDR2 YYNGEE. The CDR3 is made up of 12 amino acids. As originally analysed: Estimation of nucleated cell counts was performed using reference gene primer amplification. This table comes from immunoSEQ multiplex PCR, and its TCRdb copy is limited to in-frame clones, with some not included. That table furnishes V, J and clone size, whereas the DNA furnished D and trimming. The sample has just over 300,000 clones; 75% to 90% are singletons. This clone was recorded once.

This sequence was found in a man aged 30-40 years who had recovered from COVID-19. V gene TRBV9 combines with J gene TRBJ1-2; D gene uncertain. The sequenced material came from PBMCs or T cells enriched from blood (not recorded which). The CDR3 is CASVGANYGYTF. In nucleotides, the CDR3 is TGTGCCAGCGTGGGAGCTAACTATGGCTACACCTTC.